A single sample is the source of the 26 T cell receptor beta chains below, sequenced in a study of T cell repertoires in ileal Crohn's disease. Repertoires were generated with immunoSEQ multiplex PCR, while TCRdb's copy carries only in-frame clones and drops some. Among some 1,200 clones, about 95% were seen once, and the ten largest hold roughly 2.3%. Sequenced: ileal tissue. Receptor source: an adult with Crohn's disease.

The rearrangement links TRBV4-3 to TRBJ2-1; 11 bases agree with TRBD1. With 0 bases clipped from V and 3 bases from J, the junction kept 1 base outside the gene matches. The V gene's germline CDR1 is LGHNA and CDR2 YSLEER. The CDR3 totals 16 residues. In DNA form, the CDR3 reads TGCGCCAGCAGCCAAGATGGGACAGGGGGCTACAATGAGCAGTTCTTC. Its protein product is CASSQDGTGGYNEQFF.

The genes are TRBV14 and TRBJ1-1; tentatively, D is TRBD1 (6 bases). V lost 3 bases to trimming and J lost 5 bases, with 13 bases between them. Germline loops: CDR1 SGHDN, CDR2 FVKESK. The CDR3 covers 14 residues. The CDR3 coding sequence is TGTGCCAGCAGCCAGCGACAGGTTGGAACTGAAGCTTTCTTT. It codes for CASSQRQVGTEAFF.

This chain uses TRBV6-5 with TRBJ2-4, with D possibly being TRBD2 (6 bases). The germline gives CDR1 MNHEY, CDR2 SVGAGI. The CDR3 has 14 amino acids. V shed 0 bases and J shed 6 bases, with 9 bases lying between them. This chain's CDR3 is CASSYSRRGNIQYF. CDR3 nucleotides: TGTGCCAGCAGTTACTCGAGGCGGGGAAACATTCAGTACTTC.

This clone was detected a few times. The chain employs TRBV9 and TRBJ2-7; D is undetermined. From germline, CDR1 is SGDLS and CDR2 YYNGEE. This CDR3 has 15 amino acids. Deletions cut 3 bases from V and 2 bases from J, with 15 bases between. The CDR3 DNA is TGTGCCAGCAGCGCTGACAAAGGTCATACCTACGAGCAGTACTTC. Protein product: CASSADKGHTYEQYF. Drawing the rest from reference TRBV9 and TRBJ2-7, the complete variable domain is DSGVTQTPKHLITATGQRVTLRCSPRSGDLSVYWYQQSLDQGLQFLIQYYNGEERAKGNILERFSAQQFPDLHSELNLSSLELGDSALYFCASSADKGHTYEQYFGPGTRLTVT.

The chain combines TRBV7-3 with TRBJ2-7; D remains ambiguous. V lost 5 bases and J 7 bases, leaving 15 bases between the germline ends. The CDR3 is 13 residues long. The germline gives CDR1 SGHTA, CDR2 FQGTGA. CDR3 sequence: CASSLSATREQYF. In DNA form, the CDR3 reads TGTGCCAGCAGCCTATCAGCGACGAGGGAGCAGTACTTC.

The chain joins TRBV6-5 to TRBJ1-6; tentative D call: TRBD1 (6 bases). V was clipped by 6 bases and J by 17 bases, with 20 bases between them. This CDR3 has 13 amino acids. Germline CDR1 reads MNHEY; CDR2 reads SVGAGI. Written as DNA, the CDR3 is TGTGCCAGCAGCCTAAGCCCCGGGACACTTTTCCACTTT. This sequence encodes CASSLSPGTLFHF.

The rearrangement uses TRBV5-1 and TRBJ2-3; TRBD2 matches at 8 bases. CDR3 size: 15 residues. Losses at the gene ends were 2 bases for V and 0 bases for J; bases not matched to a gene: 2. Germline CDR1 reads SGHRS; CDR2 reads YFSETQ. CDR3: CASSFIAGSTDTQYF. CDR3 nucleotide sequence: TGCGCCAGCAGCTTCATAGCGGGGAGCACAGATACGCAGTATTTT.

This clone was counted only a few times. The rearrangement uses TRBV9 and TRBJ2-7; 12 nucleotides agree with TRBD1. With V trimmed by 3 bases and J by 7 bases, 8 bases remained unmatched. The germline gives CDR1 SGDLS, CDR2 YYNGEE. The CDR3 is 15 amino acids. CDR3 protein: CASSAQGQGAVEQYF. CDR3 DNA: TGTGCCAGCAGCGCCCAGGGACAGGGGGCAGTTGAGCAGTACTTC.

J is TRBJ1-2 and V is TRBV7-2; D gene ambiguous. This CDR3 contains 15 residues. The V gene lost 3 bases and the J gene lost 2 bases, with 13 bases spanning the gap. Germline V CDR1 and CDR2: SGHTA, FQGNSA. The CDR3 reads CASSLQAFENYGYTF. The CDR3 DNA reads as TGTGCCAGCAGCTTGCAGGCGTTCGAGAACTATGGCTACACCTTC.

This chain links TRBV10-3 with TRBJ2-2; perhaps TRBD1 as D (5 bases). The CDR3 runs to 14 residues. Germline lookup yields CDR1 ENHRY and CDR2 SYGVKD. Trimming removed 6 bases from V and 0 bases from J, with 8 bases in between. The DNA of the CDR3 is TGTGCCATCAGGTCCAGGGCGAACACCGGGGAGCTGTTTTTT. This gives the protein CAIRSRANTGELFF.

The rearrangement links TRBV21-1 to TRBJ2-7; the D segment call TRBD1 is taken from the table without a DNA check. TRBV21-1 is marked as a pseudogene. The CDR3 consists of 17 residues. The DNA of the CDR3 is TGTGCCAGCAGCATCCGGGACAGGGGTTACTTCTTCTACGAGCAGTACGTC. Residues: CASSIRDRGYFFYEQYV.

About this clone itself: A read error may account for a junction end that differs from germline. The DNA for the CDR3 is TGTGCCAGCAGCCCTTGGGGCACCCAAGAGATCCAGTACTTC. Its protein product is CASSPWGTQEIQYF. The chain uses TRBV5-4 and TRBJ2-5; possible D gene TRBD1, 5 bases. Germline CDR1 and CDR2: SGHNT and YYREEE (reference sequence). The CDR3 is made up of 14 amino acids.

About this clone itself: One end of the junction does not line up with germline, which may come from a read error. The CDR3 loop is CASSLEHTGELFF. The CDR3 nucleotides are TGTGCCAGCAGCTTGGAACACACCGGGGAACTGTTTTTT. This chain connects TRBV5-4 to TRBJ2-2; a possible D gene is TRBD2 (5 bases). The CDR3 has 13 amino acids. The V gene's germline CDR1 is SGHNT and CDR2 YYREEE (reference sequence). Together with reference TRBV5-4 and TRBJ2-2, the CDR3 gives the full variable domain: ETGVTQSPTHLIKTRGQQVTLRCSSQSGHNTVSWYQQALGQGPQFIFQYYREEENGRGNFPPRFSGLQFPNYSSELNVNALELDDSALYLCASSLEHTGELFFGEGSRLTVL.

The chain couples TRBV19 to TRBJ2-5; the match to TRBD1 covers 10 bases. CDR1 LNHDA and CDR2 SQIVND come from the germline V gene (reference sequence). The CDR3 has 15 residues. V shed 8 bases, J shed 1 base, and the junction held 7 bases outside the gene matches. This chain's CDR3 is CASSDRGSSQETQYF. The CDR3 bases are TGTGCCAGTTCGGACAGGGGGAGTAGCCAAGAGACCCAGTACTTC. Based on the CDR3 plus reference TRBV19 and TRBJ2-5, the full variable domain is DGGITQSPKYLFRKEGQNVTLSCEQNLNHDAMYWYRQDPGQGLRLIYYSQIVNDFQKGDIAEGYSVSREKKESFPLTVTSAQKNPTAFYLCASSDRGSSQETQYFGPGTRLLVL.

The chain links TRBV4-3 to TRBJ1-1, with a weak D call TRBD1 (5 bases). The V end was cut by 0 bases, the J end by 6 bases, with 20 bases between. The CDR3 length is 17 residues. Germline CDR1 LGHNA, CDR2 YSLEER. CDR3 in DNA: TGCGCCAGCAGCCAAGACCCTACAGGAGGGCTAGGACCTGAAGCTTTCTTT. Translated, it gives CASSQDPTGGLGPEAFF.

The rearrangement joins TRBV7-2 to TRBJ2-1; D perhaps matches TRBD2 (7 bases). V was pared by 5 bases and J by 7 bases, with 27 bases between. There are 18 residues in the CDR3. The V gene's germline CDR1 is SGHTA and CDR2 FQGNSA. The CDR3 here is CASSTRALGGGTKNEQFF. The DNA for the CDR3 is TGTGCCAGCAGCACAAGGGCCCTTGGCGGGGGCACAAAGAATGAGCAGTTCTTC.

This rearrangement joins TRBV2 to TRBJ2-3, with D hard to call. V lost 2 bases to trimming and J lost 1 base, with 10 bases between them. Germline assignment: CDR1 SNHLY and CDR2 FYNNEI. The CDR3 totals 15 residues. The CDR3 coding sequence is TGTGCCAGCAGTGAAAGGTCTAGTGGCACAGATACGCAGTATTTT. Amino acid sequence: CASSERSSGTDTQYF.

This chain links TRBV4-2 with TRBJ1-4; TRBD1 aligns across 8 bases. The CDR3 runs 15 residues. Looked up from germline, CDR1 is LGHNA and CDR2 is YNFKEQ. Germline trimming cut 0 bases from V and 8 bases from J; bases unmatched to any gene: 5. CDR3 sequence reads: CASSQDLQGGEKLFF. The CDR3 nucleotides are TGTGCCAGCAGCCAAGATCTACAGGGGGGGGAAAAACTGTTTTTT.

The J gene is TRBJ1-2, the V gene TRBV14, with D maybe TRBD1 (5 bases). V lost 3 bases and J 4 bases, leaving 9 bases between the germline ends. Germline V CDR1 and CDR2: SGHDN, FVKESK. The CDR3 spans 13 residues. The CDR3 is CASSQQGLYGYTF. DNA of the CDR3: TGTGCCAGCAGCCAGCAGGGACTCTATGGCTACACCTTC.

J is TRBJ2-5 and V is TRBV28; 7 bases line up with TRBD1. With 3 bases clipped from V and 5 bases from J, the junction kept 9 bases outside the gene matches. CDR3 length equals 15 residues. Germline V gene data show CDR1 as MDHEN and CDR2 as SYDVKM. This CDR3 reads CASSFTGADGETQYF. In DNA, the CDR3 is TGTGCCAGCAGTTTTACAGGGGCTGACGGGGAGACCCAGTACTTC.

The chain has TRBV4-1 and TRBJ1-1; 7 bases align to TRBD1. Trimming removed 0 bases from V and 8 bases from J; junction bases left unmatched: 12. The V gene's germline CDR1 is MGHRA and CDR2 YSYEKL. The CDR3 is 16 residues long. The CDR3: CASSQDSRTGVGEAFF. The CDR3 DNA sequence: TGCGCCAGCAGCCAAGATAGTAGGACAGGAGTCGGCGAAGCTTTCTTT.

In DNA form, the CDR3 reads TGTGCCAGCAGCCTTCGGACTAGCGGACTCGCCTCCTACAATGAGCAGTTCTTC. Amino acid sequence: CASSLRTSGLASYNEQFF. This chain connects TRBV4-2 to TRBJ2-1, with TRBD2 matching over 10 bases. The CDR3 spans 18 residues. V was clipped by 4 bases and J by 0 bases; unmatched bases: 9. CDR1 LGHNA and CDR2 YNFKEQ come from the germline V gene.

This chain connects TRBV5-6 to TRBJ2-1, with 11 bases aligning to TRBD2. CDR1 is SGHDT and CDR2 is YYEEEE in the germline V gene. CDR3 length: 15 residues. The junction had 4 bases not matched to a gene; V was cut back by 5 bases and J by 3 bases. CDR3 DNA: TGTGCCAGCAGTCTAGCGGGGGGCTACTACAATGAGCAGTTCTTC. This codes for CASSLAGGYYNEQFF.

The chain uses TRBV6-6 and TRBJ2-7, with TRBD2 matching over 14 bases. Per germline, CDR1 MNHNY and CDR2 SVGAGI (reference sequence). CDR3 length equals 16 residues. Trimming cost V 6 bases and J 2 bases; bases outside gene matches: 6. The CDR3 here is CASSRTSGGPPYEQYF. The DNA for the CDR3 is TGTGCCAGCAGCCGGACTAGCGGGGGGCCTCCCTACGAGCAGTACTTC.

V usage is TRBV7-2 and J usage is TRBJ2-5; tentatively, D is TRBD2 (6 bases). Between the trimmed V and J ends, which lost 4 bases and 2 bases, there was a span of 11 bases. The germline V gene has CDR1 SGHTA and CDR2 FQGNSA. This CDR3 contains 14 residues. CDR3 amino acids: CASSSGGPQETQYF. In DNA, the CDR3 is TGTGCCAGCAGCTCCGGGGGTCCTCAAGAGACCCAGTACTTC.

The chain uses TRBV7-3 and TRBJ2-6, with 11 positions matching TRBD1. CDR1 is SGHTA, CDR2 FQGTGA, per germline. V was pared by 5 bases and J by 3 bases, with 6 bases of the junction left unmatched. The CDR3 length is 17 residues. Here the CDR3 DNA reads TGTGCCAGCAGCCTCGGACAGGGGGCGCTTGGGGCCAACGTCCTGACTTTC. Protein product: CASSLGQGALGANVLTF.